A single sample gave rise to the 14 T cell receptor beta chains below, sequenced in a study of blood T cell repertoires in COVID-19. The data were produced by immunoSEQ multiplex PCR, yet TCRdb's version contains in-frame clones alone and is incomplete. This sample has more than 250,000 clones, with approximately 90% found just once. Sequencing was done on a sample of PBMCs or T cells enriched from blood (not recorded which). These receptors were taken from a woman aged 30 to 39 who had recovered from COVID-19.

J is TRBJ1-2 and V is TRBV10-3, with 8 bases fitting TRBD1. Germline CDR1 ENHRY, CDR2 SYGVKD. This CDR3 region has 14 residues. V trimming: 6 bases; J trimming: 8 bases; junction bases outside the gene matches: 11. CDR3 amino acids: CAIRESDRVGGYTF. The DNA of the CDR3 is TGTGCCATCAGAGAATCGGACAGGGTCGGCGGCTACACCTTC.

The chain uses TRBV30 and TRBJ2-1, with D possibly being TRBD2 (6 bases). The CDR3 sequence is 15 residues long. Trimming took 5 bases from V and 0 from J, leaving 14 bases between them. Germline CDR1 GTSNPN, CDR2 SVGIG (reference sequence). The DNA for the CDR3 is TGTGCCTGGGGGGCCGGCGGGGTCTCCTACAATGAGCAGTTCTTC. It yields the protein CAWGAGGVSYNEQFF.

V gene TRBV19 combines with J gene TRBJ1-2; 9 nucleotides align to TRBD1. Per the germline V gene, CDR1 is LNHDA and CDR2 is SQIVND (reference sequence). Losses at the gene ends were 7 bases for V and 5 bases for J; bases not matched to a gene: 8. CDR3 length: 14 amino acids. CDR3: CASTPLGQGYGYTF. CDR3 DNA sequence: TGTGCCAGTACCCCGCTTGGACAGGGGTATGGCTACACCTTC.

V gene TRBV30 combines with J gene TRBJ1-1; D uncertain. V was trimmed by 4 bases and J by 2 bases, leaving 11 bases between them. This CDR3 is 13 amino acids long. The germline V gene encodes CDR1 GTSNPN and CDR2 SVGIG (reference sequence). As DNA, the CDR3 is TGTGCCTGGAAGCGGGATTTAAACACTGAAGCTTTCTTT. This codes for CAWKRDLNTEAFF.

The chain combines TRBV4-3 with TRBJ1-6; D is perhaps TRBD1 (5 bases). The germline gives CDR1 LGHNA, CDR2 YSLEER. This CDR3 is built from 15 residues. The V end lost 1 base, the J end lost 8 bases, and 12 bases lay between the germline ends. CDR3 sequence: CASSQGGALHSPLHF. In DNA, the CDR3 is TGCGCCAGCAGCCAAGGCGGGGCTCTTCATTCACCCCTCCACTTT.

This chain joins TRBV5-1 and TRBJ2-7, with D possibly matching TRBD2 (6 bases). Germline-derived CDR1 and CDR2 are SGHRS and YFSETQ. Between the trimmed V and J ends, which lost 4 bases and 7 bases, there was a span of 18 bases. The CDR3 contains 14 residues. Written as DNA, the CDR3 is TGCGCCAGCAGCGGCGGAAATGGGGGGTATGAGCAGTACTTC. Translation: CASSGGNGGYEQYF.

The chain joins TRBV6-1 to TRBJ1-3, with D tentatively TRBD1 (5 bases). From germline, CDR1 is MNHNS and CDR2 SASEGT. V was pared by 2 bases and J by 4 bases, with 12 bases between. The length of the CDR3 is 15 residues. CDR3 bases: TGTGCCAGCAGTGAAACTACAGGACTAGGAAACACCATATATTTT. It encodes CASSETTGLGNTIYF.

The V and J genes are TRBV21-1 and TRBJ2-7; TRBD1, the table's D call, lacks a check against the DNA. TRBV21-1 has pseudogene status. The CDR3 runs to 15 residues. CDR3 in amino acids: CASSKEDRGPHEQYF. For the CDR3, the DNA is TGTGCCAGCAGCAAAGAGGACAGGGGCCCCCACGAGCAGTACTTC.

The chain links TRBV20-1 to TRBJ2-7; maybe TRBD1 (6 bases). The CDR3 is 13 amino acids. CDR1 and CDR2 (germline): DFQATT, SNEGSKA (reference sequence). The V gene lost 3 bases and the J gene lost 6 bases, with 15 bases spanning the gap. The CDR3 loop reads CSASGQPDSEQYF. DNA of the CDR3: TGCAGTGCTAGTGGACAGCCCGACAGCGAGCAGTACTTC.

This clone came up once. The chain uses TRBV18 and TRBJ2-2, with unresolved D. Trimming took 2 bases from V and 6 from J, leaving 7 bases between them. The CDR3 has 13 residues. CDR1 and CDR2 from the germline V gene are KGHSH and LQKENI. The CDR3 nucleotides read TGTGCCAGCTCACCAACGGTCCCCGGGGAGCTGTTTTTT. It specifies CASSPTVPGELFF.

The genes are TRBV6-1 and TRBJ1-2; D is ambiguous. The V gene lost 2 bases and the J gene lost 4 bases, with 17 bases spanning the gap. Germline CDR1 reads MNHNS; CDR2 reads SASEGT. The length of the CDR3 is 16 residues. CDR3 residues: CASSEFRPSSGYGYTF. The CDR3 nucleotides are TGTGCCAGCAGTGAATTTCGTCCGAGCTCTGGCTATGGCTACACCTTC.

This chain connects TRBV7-2 to TRBJ1-2; D may be TRBD1 (6 bases). CDR3 length: 16 residues. V lost 1 base and J 4 bases, leaving 16 bases between the germline ends. From germline, CDR1 is SGHTA and CDR2 FQGNSA. CDR3: CASSLGADRVFYGYTF. In DNA, the CDR3 is TGTGCCAGCAGCTTAGGGGCGGACAGAGTTTTCTATGGCTACACCTTC.

V and J are TRBV2 and TRBJ1-2, with D perhaps matching TRBD1 (6 bases). CDR1 is SNHLY, CDR2 FYNNEI, per germline. V lost 8 bases, J lost 8 bases, and 18 bases lay in between. There are 13 residues in the CDR3. CDR3 coding DNA: TGTGCCAGCTTGAACAGGGAAACTGCGGGCTACACCTTC. This sequence encodes CASLNRETAGYTF.

As DNA, the CDR3 is TGTGCCAGCAGTGAAAGGCAGGTGAACACTGAAGCTTTCTTT. Its protein is CASSERQVNTEAFF. The V gene is TRBV6-1, the J gene TRBJ1-1; D is unclear. Deletions cut 2 bases from V and 0 bases from J, with 7 bases between. CDR1 is MNHNS and CDR2 is SASEGT in the germline V gene. The CDR3 length is 14 residues.